The source of this TCR beta chain is a study of CD8 T cells in ankylosing spondylitis (dated by TCRdb to 2016 to 2017). The study in broad terms: To find TCR variants linked to disease, the study profiled T cell receptor beta repertoires in ankylosing spondylitis patients and healthy donors. The full study cohort was made up of 20 to 25 ankylosing spondylitis patients and 108 healthy donors. Peripheral blood was sampled, and synovial fluid was also collected from ankylosing spondylitis patients.

On the study overall, not on this receptor specifically: Some of the motif variants had been reported before in the synovial fluid and blood of reactive arthritis patients, a finding that suggests common disease-initiation mechanisms. Blood from ankylosing spondylitis patients appeared to be characterized by a TCR beta motif composed of 7 to 9 highly homologous amino acid variants. The disease-linked clones were reported as significantly enriched in matched synovial fluid samples from ankylosing spondylitis patients. The disease-linked clones had a CD8+ phenotype and were found at relatively low frequencies in peripheral blood.

The sample was run on an Illumina HiSeq 2500. Quantitative 5'-RACE with molecular barcodes was used to prepare TCR beta libraries. Turning to the authors' computational methods: A new computational method, built on a probabilistic model of VDJ rearrangement, was used to identify disease-linked TCR variants. The raw public reads went through TCRdb reprocessing: fastp at Q25, MiXCR clone calling, in-frame beta chains kept. For every CDR3 protein sequence, its rows merge into one entry that carries the most common genes and DNA. The V and J calls shown here were made by TCRdb, not taken from the authors' results. Across this sample there are some 840,000 distinct CDR3 sequences, with 12% seen only once. The top ten hold more than 0.5% of the sample. Of note for this clonotype: The antigen it binds to is not known. No base quality values were provided; no much bigger clone lies one nucleotide off.

The CDR3 holds 13 amino acids from the cysteine to the phenylalanine. Just the 39-base CDR3 DNA is kept, in frame starting at base 1. The germline V gene gives CDR1 as LGHNA and CDR2 as YSLEER. V is pruned by 1 base and J by 14 bases, leaving 10 bases of the junction without a gene match. Sequencing was carried out using blood, either unsorted or a sorted T cell fraction (not recorded which). The receptor was derived from a male donor with ankylosing spondylitis. The chain uses TRBV4-3 and TRBJ1-2; 7 bases in the middle match TRBD1. The sequence in DNA is TGCGCCAGCAGCCAAGCCCCCGAGACAGGGATAACCTTC. This sequence encodes CASSQAPETGITF.